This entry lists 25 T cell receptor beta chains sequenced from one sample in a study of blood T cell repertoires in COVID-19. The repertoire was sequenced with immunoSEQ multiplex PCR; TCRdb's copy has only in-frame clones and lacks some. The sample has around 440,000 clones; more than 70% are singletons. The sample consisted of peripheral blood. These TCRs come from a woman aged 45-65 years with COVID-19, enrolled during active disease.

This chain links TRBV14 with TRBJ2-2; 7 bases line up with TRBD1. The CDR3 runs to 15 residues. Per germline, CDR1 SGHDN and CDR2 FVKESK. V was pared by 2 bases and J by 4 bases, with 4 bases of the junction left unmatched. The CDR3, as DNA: TGTGCCAGCAGCCAAACAGGGGAGAGCACCGGGGAGCTGTTTTTT. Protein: CASSQTGESTGELFF.

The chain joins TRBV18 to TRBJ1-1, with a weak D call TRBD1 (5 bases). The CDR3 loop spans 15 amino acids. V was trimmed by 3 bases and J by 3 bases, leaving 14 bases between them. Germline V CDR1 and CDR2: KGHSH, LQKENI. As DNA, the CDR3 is TGTGCCAGCTCACCGCGGGGCTCCGGGGACACTGAAGCTTTCTTT. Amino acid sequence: CASSPRGSGDTEAFF.

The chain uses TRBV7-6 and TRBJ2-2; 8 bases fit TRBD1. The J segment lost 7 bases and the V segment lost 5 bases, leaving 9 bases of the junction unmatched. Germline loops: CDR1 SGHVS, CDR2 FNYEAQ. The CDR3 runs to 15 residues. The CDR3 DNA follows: TGTGCCAGCAGCACCCGGCAGGGGGCGGACGGGGAGCTGTTTTTT. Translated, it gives CASSTRQGADGELFF.

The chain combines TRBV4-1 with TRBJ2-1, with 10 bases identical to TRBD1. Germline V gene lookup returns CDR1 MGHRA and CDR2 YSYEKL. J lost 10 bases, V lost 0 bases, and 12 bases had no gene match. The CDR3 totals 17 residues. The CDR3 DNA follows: TGCGCCAGCAGCCAAGAACCTTTAAGACAGGGGGCAGGAGAGCAGTTCTTC. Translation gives CASSQEPLRQGAGEQFF.

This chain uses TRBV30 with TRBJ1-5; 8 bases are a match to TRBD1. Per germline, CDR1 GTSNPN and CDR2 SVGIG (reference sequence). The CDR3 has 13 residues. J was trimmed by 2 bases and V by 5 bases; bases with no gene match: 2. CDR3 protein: CAWDRGGNQPQHF. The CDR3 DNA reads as TGTGCCTGGGACAGGGGCGGCAATCAGCCCCAGCATTTT.

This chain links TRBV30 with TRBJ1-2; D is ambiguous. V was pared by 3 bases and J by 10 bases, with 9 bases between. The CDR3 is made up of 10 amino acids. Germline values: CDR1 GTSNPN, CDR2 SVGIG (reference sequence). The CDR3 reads CAWRPGDYTF. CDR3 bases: TGTGCCTGGAGGCCGGGAGACTACACCTTC.

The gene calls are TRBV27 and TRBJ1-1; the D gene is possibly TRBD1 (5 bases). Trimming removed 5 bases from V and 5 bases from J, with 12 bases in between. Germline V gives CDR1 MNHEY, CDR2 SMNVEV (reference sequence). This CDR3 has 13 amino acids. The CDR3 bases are TGTGCCAGCAGTATTATGGGGGGGACTGAAGCTTTCTTT. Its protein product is CASSIMGGTEAFF.

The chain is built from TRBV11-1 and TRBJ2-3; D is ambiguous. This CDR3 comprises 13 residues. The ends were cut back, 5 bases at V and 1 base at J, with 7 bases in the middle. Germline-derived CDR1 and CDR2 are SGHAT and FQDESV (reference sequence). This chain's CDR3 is CASSPVGTDTQYF. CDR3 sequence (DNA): TGTGCCAGCAGCCCGGTGGGCACAGATACGCAGTATTTT.

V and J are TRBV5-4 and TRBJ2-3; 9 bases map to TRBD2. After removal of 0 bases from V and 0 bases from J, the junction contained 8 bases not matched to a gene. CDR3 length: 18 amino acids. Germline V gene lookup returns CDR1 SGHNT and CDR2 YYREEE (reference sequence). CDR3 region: CASSLEGSGGPSTDTQYF. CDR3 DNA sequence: TGTGCCAGCAGCTTGGAAGGTAGCGGGGGCCCTAGCACAGATACGCAGTATTTT.

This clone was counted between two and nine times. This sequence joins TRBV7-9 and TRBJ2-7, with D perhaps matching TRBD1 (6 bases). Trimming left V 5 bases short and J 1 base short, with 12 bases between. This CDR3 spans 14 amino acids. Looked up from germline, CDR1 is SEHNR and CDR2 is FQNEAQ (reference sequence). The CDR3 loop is CASSPGQTSYEQYF. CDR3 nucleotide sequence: TGTGCCAGCAGCCCTGGACAGACTTCCTACGAGCAGTACTTC.

The CDR3 DNA is TGTGCCATCAGTGTTGAGGGGGTCCAGCCCCAGCATTTT. Its protein product is CAISVEGVQPQHF. The chain is built from TRBV10-3 and TRBJ1-5; D is possibly TRBD1 (6 bases). Trimming shortened V by 4 bases and J by 7 bases, and 11 bases separated the two germline ends. The CDR3 runs 13 residues. CDR1 is ENHRY and CDR2 is SYGVKD in the germline V gene.

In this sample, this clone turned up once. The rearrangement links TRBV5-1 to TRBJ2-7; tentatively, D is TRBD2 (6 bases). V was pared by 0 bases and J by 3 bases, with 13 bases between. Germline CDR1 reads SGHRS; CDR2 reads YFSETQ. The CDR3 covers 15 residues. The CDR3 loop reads CASSLETGSHYEQYF. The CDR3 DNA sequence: TGCGCCAGCAGCTTGGAAACCGGGAGTCACTACGAGCAGTACTTC.

For the CDR3, the DNA is TGTGCCAGCAGCTTGTACGGGGGGGAAAATGGCTACACCTTC. Protein: CASSLYGGENGYTF. The chain couples TRBV5-6 to TRBJ1-2, with D possibly matching TRBD1 (5 bases). This CDR3 spans 14 amino acids. Between the trimmed V and J ends, which lost 1 base and 6 bases, there was a span of 13 bases. CDR1 SGHDT and CDR2 YYEEEE come from the germline V gene.

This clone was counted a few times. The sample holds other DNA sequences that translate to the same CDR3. In DNA form, the CDR3 reads TGTGCCAGTACTCCGACAGGGAACTATGGCTACACCTTC. It yields the protein CASTPTGNYGYTF. The gene calls are TRBV19 and TRBJ1-2; 7 bases align to TRBD1. The ends lost 7 bases at V and 2 bases at J; junction bases unmatched: 4. The CDR3 consists of 13 residues. Germline assignment: CDR1 LNHDA and CDR2 SQIVND (reference sequence).

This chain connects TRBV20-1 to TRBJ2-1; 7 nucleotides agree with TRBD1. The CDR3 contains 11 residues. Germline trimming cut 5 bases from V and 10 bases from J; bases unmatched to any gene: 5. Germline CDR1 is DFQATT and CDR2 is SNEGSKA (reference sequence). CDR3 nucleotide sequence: TGCAGTGCTTGGACAGGCCGAGAGCAGTTCTTC. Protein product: CSAWTGREQFF.

The CDR3 reads CSVQIQETQYF. The CDR3 DNA is TGCAGCGTTCAGATCCAAGAGACCCAGTACTTC. The chain employs TRBV29-1 and TRBJ2-5; D gene uncertain. The CDR3 is 11 amino acids. Trimming pared 5 bases from V and 1 base from J, leaving 5 bases between. CDR1 is SQVTM, CDR2 ANQGSEA, per germline.

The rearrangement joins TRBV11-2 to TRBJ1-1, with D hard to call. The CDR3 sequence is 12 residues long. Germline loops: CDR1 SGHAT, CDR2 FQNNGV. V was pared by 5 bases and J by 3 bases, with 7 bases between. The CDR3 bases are TGTGCCAGCAGCCCTATCTACACTGAAGCTTTCTTT. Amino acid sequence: CASSPIYTEAFF.

CDR3 DNA: TGTGCCAGCTCACCTCCCCGGGCGCAGGGGCCTATGTTTTTT. It codes for CASSPPRAQGPMFF. The chain employs TRBV18 and TRBJ1-4; weak D call: TRBD1 (6 bases). The CDR3 totals 14 residues. Germline V CDR1 and CDR2: KGHSH, LQKENI. V dropped 3 bases and J dropped 15 bases, with 20 bases sitting between them.

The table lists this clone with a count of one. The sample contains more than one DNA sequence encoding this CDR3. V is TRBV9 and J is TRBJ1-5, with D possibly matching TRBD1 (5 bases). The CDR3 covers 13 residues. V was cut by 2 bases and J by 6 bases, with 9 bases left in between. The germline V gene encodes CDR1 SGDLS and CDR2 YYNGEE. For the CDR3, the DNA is TGTGCCAGCAGCGTTGGGGGGAGTCAGCCCCAGCATTTT. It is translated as CASSVGGSQPQHF.

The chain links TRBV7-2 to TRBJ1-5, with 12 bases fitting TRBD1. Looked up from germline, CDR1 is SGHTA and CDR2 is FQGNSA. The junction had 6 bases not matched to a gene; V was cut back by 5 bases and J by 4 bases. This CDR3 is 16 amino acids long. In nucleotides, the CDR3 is TGTGCCAGCAGCGGCCGGGACAGGGGGCCGAATCAGCCCCAGCATTTT. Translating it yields CASSGRDRGPNQPQHF.

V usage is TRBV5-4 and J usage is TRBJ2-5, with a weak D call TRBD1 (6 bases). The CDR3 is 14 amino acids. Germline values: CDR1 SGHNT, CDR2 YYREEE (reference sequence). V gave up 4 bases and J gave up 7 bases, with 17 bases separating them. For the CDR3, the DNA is TGTGCCAGCAGCGTAGGACAGCCCTCAGGGACCCAGTACTTC. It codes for CASSVGQPSGTQYF.

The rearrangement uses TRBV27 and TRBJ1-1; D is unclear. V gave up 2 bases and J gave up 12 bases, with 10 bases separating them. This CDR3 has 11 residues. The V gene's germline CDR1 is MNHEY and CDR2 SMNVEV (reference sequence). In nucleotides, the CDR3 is TGTGCCAGCAGTTTAGGGAGCGGGACTTTCTTT. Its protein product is CASSLGSGTFF.

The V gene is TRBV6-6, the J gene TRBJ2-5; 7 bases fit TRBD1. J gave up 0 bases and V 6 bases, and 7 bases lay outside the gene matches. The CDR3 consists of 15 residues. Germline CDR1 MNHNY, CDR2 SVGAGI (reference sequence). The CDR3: CASRKGASYQETQYF. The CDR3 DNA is TGTGCCAGCAGGAAGGGGGCCTCGTACCAAGAGACCCAGTACTTC.

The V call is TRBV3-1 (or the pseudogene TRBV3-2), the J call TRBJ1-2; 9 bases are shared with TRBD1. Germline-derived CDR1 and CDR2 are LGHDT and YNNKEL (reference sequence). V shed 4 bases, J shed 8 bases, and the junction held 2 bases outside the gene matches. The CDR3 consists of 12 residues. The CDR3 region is CASSPDRGGYTF. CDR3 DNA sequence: TGTGCCAGCAGCCCTGACAGGGGGGGCTACACCTTC.

In DNA, the CDR3 is TGTGCCAGCAGTTTCCACAGGGGTGTCCTCAACACTGAAGCTTTCTTT. Its translation: CASSFHRGVLNTEAFF. V usage is TRBV6-5 and J usage is TRBJ1-1; 7 bases align to TRBD1. Germline CDR1 reads MNHEY; CDR2 reads SVGAGI. J lost 2 bases, V lost 4 bases, and 10 bases had no gene match. This CDR3 has 16 amino acids.